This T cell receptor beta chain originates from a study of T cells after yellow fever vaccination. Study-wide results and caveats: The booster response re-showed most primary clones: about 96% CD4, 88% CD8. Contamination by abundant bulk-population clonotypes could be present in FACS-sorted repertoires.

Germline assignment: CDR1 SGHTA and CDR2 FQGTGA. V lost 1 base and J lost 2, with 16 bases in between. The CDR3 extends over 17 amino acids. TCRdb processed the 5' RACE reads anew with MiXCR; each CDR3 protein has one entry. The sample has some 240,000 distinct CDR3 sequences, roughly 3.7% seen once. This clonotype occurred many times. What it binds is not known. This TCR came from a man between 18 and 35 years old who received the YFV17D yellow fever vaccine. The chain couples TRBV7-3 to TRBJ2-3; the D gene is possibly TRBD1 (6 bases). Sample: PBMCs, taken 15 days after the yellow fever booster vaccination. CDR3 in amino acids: CASSLMSGTSNTDTQYF. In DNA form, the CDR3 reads TGTGCCAGCAGCTTAATGTCCGGGACAAGCAACACAGATACGCAGTATTTT.